This TCR beta chain appears in the sequencing data of a study of memory CD4+ T cells and cytomegalovirus serostatus. The study, taken as a whole, reports: Median bootstrapped AUC for CMV status was approximately 0.96 originally, less than 0.93 US-trained. CD4+ memory repertoires contained about two fifths of the 164 reported CMV TCRbeta sequences.

Using immunoSEQ multiplex PCR, the repertoire was profiled, and TCRdb retains in-frame clones only, with some absent. The sample lists about 61,000 clones; more than 75% were seen once. Single viable CD3+CD4+CD8-CD45RO+ cells were sorted as the memory CD4+ T cells. Only a few counts were recorded for this clone. Its target is unknown. V dropped 5 bases and J dropped 0; count of bases not matched to a gene: 5. The CDR3 is made up of 15 amino acids. CDR1 and CDR2 (germline): LNHDA, SQIVND (reference sequence). The J gene is TRBJ1-1, the V gene TRBV19, with TRBD1 identical over 8 bases. The source is an adult in good health and CMV-seronegative. The sequenced material came from memory CD4+ T cells from blood. The CDR3 nucleotides are TGTGCCAGTAGTCCCCGGACAGGGCTGAACACTGAAGCTTTCTTT. Translating gives CASSPRTGLNTEAFF.